This record looks at one TCR beta chain sequence and its context. As yet, its antigen is unknown. This CDR3 region has 14 residues. The V end lost 5 bases, the J end lost 2 bases, and 12 bases lay between the germline ends. Germline-derived CDR1 and CDR2 are SEHNR and FQNEAQ (reference sequence). The record originates from a study of response to subunit inactivated influenza vaccine. General observations from the study: The authors put forward the suggestion that each seasonal influenza vaccination may bring in only a limited number of new T cells.

Via MiXCR, TCRdb re-called the RT-PCR reads, giving one row per CDR3 protein. The data hold roughly 500,000 distinct CDR3 sequences, with about 15% observed a single time. Here the sequenced sample was CD4+ T cells sorted from PBMCs, taken 23 to 25 months after vaccination. The chain links TRBV7-9 to TRBJ2-5, with D uncertain. This TCR derives from a man in his fifties or sixties who received an inactivated influenza vaccine. DNA for the CDR3: TGTGCCAGCAGCCCTGACTGGATACAAGAGACCCAGTACTTC. Its translation: CASSPDWIQETQYF.